The 27 T cell receptor beta chains given below trace back to one sample, sequenced in a study of Ad26.COV2.S vaccination and SARS-CoV-2 variants (dated by TCRdb to the early 2020s). Receptors were amplified or captured by the immunoSEQ multiplex PCR assay. Entries here come from immuneACCESS through TCRdb and include only in-frame sequences with V and J called. Some clones fail to appear in such tables; in the studies checked, an unresolved V gene covers under half of the shortfall, and the cause of the remainder is unknown. In all, the sample holds about 320,000 clones, and around 85% of those were seen once. The top ten clones comprise approximately 2% of the sample. This specimen's treatment or condition label, interpreted: 15 to 20 received Ad26.COV2.S at low or high dose, single or two shots; several received placebo; per-sample allocation not given. For vaccine and placebo recipients, the sequenced repertoires came from samples collected on day 63 after the first injection.

This material consisted of peripheral blood, taken in a trial of Ad26.COV2.S vaccine versus placebo. The source of these receptors is a person aged 18-60 years who received the Ad26.COV2.S COVID-19 vaccine or a placebo.

This clone turned up a few times. The chain is built from TRBV10-2 and TRBJ1-5; D remains ambiguous. The CDR3 contains 15 residues. CDR1 is WSHSY and CDR2 is SAAADI in the germline V gene. The V and J ends lost 3 bases and 6 bases respectively, with 15 bases between them. CDR3 nucleotide sequence: TGCGCCAGCAGTGATGGCAGGCTCGGATCTCAGCCCCAGCATTTT. This sequence encodes CASSDGRLGSQPQHF.

The chain has TRBV2 and TRBJ1-2; D gene unclear. V lost 3 bases and J lost 1, with 9 bases in between. CDR1 SNHLY and CDR2 FYNNEI come from the germline V gene. The CDR3 runs 14 residues. The CDR3 is CASSDYEGNYGYTF. CDR3 nucleotide sequence: TGTGCCAGCAGTGATTACGAGGGTAACTATGGCTACACCTTC.

In its sample, this clone was seen once. The chain recombines TRBV5-4 with TRBJ2-1, with 10 positions matching TRBD2. The CDR3 is 15 residues long. Germline V gene lookup returns CDR1 SGHNT and CDR2 YYREEE (reference sequence). V gave up 4 bases and J gave up 9 bases; unmatched junction bases: 10. CDR3 sequence: CASSPSGGASGEQFF. DNA of the CDR3: TGTGCCAGCAGCCCAAGCGGGGGGGCTTCCGGTGAGCAGTTCTTC.

J is TRBJ2-1 and V is TRBV4-1; D is unresolved. The CDR3 length is 15 residues. CDR1 and CDR2 (germline): MGHRA, YSYEKL. Trimming shortened V by 1 base and J by 0 bases, and 7 bases separated the two germline ends. In DNA, the CDR3 is TGCGCCAGCAGCCAAGTTTGGCCCTCCTACAATGAGCAGTTCTTC. Its protein is CASSQVWPSYNEQFF.

The chain combines TRBV18 with TRBJ1-1; possibly TRBD1 for D (5 bases). The CDR3 loop spans 14 amino acids. Germline CDR1 and CDR2: KGHSH and LQKENI. Trimming cost V 3 bases and J 4 bases, with 12 bases left between them. The CDR3 DNA sequence: TGTGCCAGCTCACCGGGTTGGGACGGCACTGAAGCTTTCTTT. Translating it yields CASSPGWDGTEAFF.

The chain links TRBV3-1 (or the pseudogene TRBV3-2) to TRBJ1-6; a possible D gene is TRBD1 (6 bases). The length of the CDR3 is 17 residues. Trimming stripped 3 bases from V and 5 bases from J, with 17 bases between. Per the germline V gene, CDR1 is LGHDT and CDR2 is YNNKEL (reference sequence). CDR3: CASSHSDRPINNSPLHF. Here the CDR3 DNA reads TGTGCCAGCAGCCACTCGGACAGACCAATAAATAATTCACCCCTCCACTTT.

The chain is built from TRBV7-2 and TRBJ2-2, with D perhaps given as TRBD1 or TRBD2 (5 bases each). The CDR3 loop spans 15 amino acids. Per the germline V gene, CDR1 is SGHTA and CDR2 is FQGNSA. With 1 base removed from V and 2 bases from J, the gap between germline ends came to 8 bases. CDR3 loop: CASSLGGENTGELFF. The CDR3 region has the DNA TGTGCCAGCAGCTTAGGAGGGGAAAACACCGGGGAGCTGTTTTTT.

About this clone itself: Its ends do not fully match the called genes, so a read error is possible. The chain has TRBV6-5 and TRBJ1-3; D is perhaps TRBD1 (5 bases). Germline CDR1 is MNHEY and CDR2 is SVGAGI. The CDR3 runs 15 residues. Here the CDR3 reads CASSDSRGDGNTIYF. Here the CDR3 DNA reads TGTGCCAGCAGTGACTCCCGGGGGGACGGAAACACCATATATTTT.

The gene calls are TRBV5-4 and TRBJ2-1; TRBD2 is a possible D gene (6 bases). The CDR3 has 13 amino acids. Germline CDR1 and CDR2: SGHNT and YYREEE (reference sequence). Trimming cost V 0 bases and J 9 bases, with 10 bases left between them. The CDR3, as DNA: TGTGCCAGCAGCTTGGTGGCTAGCGCTGAGCAGTTCTTC. Protein: CASSLVASAEQFF. Full variable domain (outside the CDR3, taken from reference TRBV5-4 and TRBJ2-1): ETGVTQSPTHLIKTRGQQVTLRCSSQSGHNTVSWYQQALGQGPQFIFQYYREEENGRGNFPPRFSGLQFPNYSSELNVNALELDDSALYLCASSLVASAEQFFGPGTRLTVL.

This chain uses TRBV5-1 with TRBJ1-1, with no clear D. Per germline, CDR1 SGHRS and CDR2 YFSETQ. CDR3 length equals 12 residues. Trimming took 0 bases from V and 3 from J, leaving 3 bases between them. The CDR3: CASSLGYTEAFF. The DNA of the CDR3 is TGCGCCAGCAGCTTGGGGTACACTGAAGCTTTCTTT.

This chain links TRBV7-3 with TRBJ2-6; 8 nucleotides line up with TRBD1. Germline assignment: CDR1 SGHTA and CDR2 FQGTGA. V shed 8 bases and J 3 bases; nucleotides not matched to a gene: 3. The length of the CDR3 is 14 residues. This CDR3 reads CASARGLGANVLTF. In DNA form, the CDR3 reads TGTGCCAGCGCCAGGGGGCTTGGGGCCAACGTCCTGACTTTC. The full variable domain, in which reference TRBV7-3 and TRBJ2-6 provide the parts outside the CDR3, is GAGVSQTPSNKVTEKGKYVELRCDPISGHTALYWYRQSLGQGPEFLIYFQGTGAADDSGLPNDRFFAVRPEGSVSTLKIQRTERGDSAVYLCASARGLGANVLTFGAGSRLTVL.

The chain carries TRBV6-6 and TRBJ1-6; no reliable D call. V dropped 7 bases and J dropped 5 bases, with 6 bases sitting between them. CDR1 and CDR2 from the germline V gene are MNHNY and SVGAGI (reference sequence). The CDR3 runs 12 residues. In nucleotides, the CDR3 is TGTGCCAGCAACCTGAATAATTCACCCCTCCACTTT. Its protein is CASNLNNSPLHF.

The CDR3 protein is CSVLRGGATNEKLFF. The CDR3 DNA follows: TGCAGCGTCCTCCGGGGGGGTGCAACTAATGAAAAACTGTTTTTT. The rearrangement joins TRBV29-1 to TRBJ1-4; tentative D call: TRBD1 (5 bases). Germline V gene data show CDR1 as SQVTM and CDR2 as ANQGSEA. CDR3 length: 15 amino acids. The germline V and J ends were trimmed by 6 bases and 0 bases, with 14 bases remaining between them.

V is TRBV9 and J is TRBJ2-7, with D perhaps matching TRBD1 (5 bases). V lost 0 bases and J 2 bases, leaving 12 bases between the germline ends. The germline V gene encodes CDR1 SGDLS and CDR2 YYNGEE. The CDR3 spans 15 residues. CDR3 DNA sequence: TGTGCCAGCAGCGTAGGGATCCAGGGCCCCTACGAGCAGTACTTC. This sequence encodes CASSVGIQGPYEQYF.

This clone was found once. The chain has TRBV18 and TRBJ2-7; the D is unclear. The CDR3 contains 12 residues. The germline V gene has CDR1 KGHSH and CDR2 LQKENI. V lost 3 bases and J lost 2, with 5 bases in between. CDR3 loop: CASSPVTYEQYF. The CDR3, as DNA: TGTGCCAGCTCACCGGTAACCTACGAGCAGTACTTC.

The J gene is TRBJ1-1, the V gene TRBV19; perhaps TRBD1 as D (5 bases). The CDR3 has 14 amino acids. The germline gives CDR1 LNHDA, CDR2 SQIVND (reference sequence). V was cut by 2 bases and J by 4 bases, with 11 bases left in between. CDR3 residues: CASSIRDGGTEAFF. CDR3 in DNA: TGTGCCAGTAGTATAAGGGACGGTGGCACTGAAGCTTTCTTT.

This clone appeared a few times. This chain joins TRBV7-9 and TRBJ2-1; D unresolved. The ends were cut back, 1 base at V and 6 bases at J, with 7 bases in the middle. Germline V CDR1 and CDR2: SEHNR, FQNEAQ (reference sequence). The CDR3 consists of 13 residues. This chain's CDR3 is CASSLGHLNEQFF. CDR3 nucleotides: TGTGCCAGCAGCTTAGGTCACCTCAATGAGCAGTTCTTC.

J is TRBJ2-7 and V is TRBV9, with D hard to call. V lost 3 bases to trimming and J lost 3 bases, with 10 bases between them. Germline assignment: CDR1 SGDLS and CDR2 YYNGEE. The CDR3 has 13 residues. CDR3 in amino acids: CASSEAPGYEQYF. The CDR3 coding sequence is TGTGCCAGCAGCGAGGCCCCGGGCTACGAGCAGTACTTC.

This clone was recorded many times. This rearrangement joins TRBV12-3 or TRBV12-4 to TRBJ1-6; D gene unclear. CDR3 length equals 13 residues. V was shortened by 2 bases and J by 7 bases, with 6 bases between the two germline ends. The CDR3 DNA is TGTGCCAGCAGTTTAATGGGGAATTCACCCCTCCACTTT. Translation gives CASSLMGNSPLHF.

The V call is TRBV7-2, the J call TRBJ2-7, with D possibly being TRBD2 (6 bases). Looked up from germline, CDR1 is SGHTA and CDR2 is FQGNSA. The CDR3 runs 16 residues. With 1 base removed from V and 1 base from J, the gap between germline ends came to 14 bases. CDR3 residues: CASSLDSGRQSYEQYF. CDR3 coding DNA: TGTGCCAGCAGCTTAGATAGCGGCAGACAATCCTACGAGCAGTACTTC.

The chain is built from TRBV28 and TRBJ1-1, with TRBD1 matching over 8 bases. The CDR3 runs to 15 residues. Germline V gene data show CDR1 as MDHEN and CDR2 as SYDVKM. The ends lost 5 bases at V and 5 bases at J; junction bases unmatched: 10. CDR3 sequence (DNA): TGTGCCAGCAGTACATTGACAGGGGAGGGAACTGAAGCTTTCTTT. It encodes CASSTLTGEGTEAFF.

The chain uses TRBV5-1 and TRBJ1-2; D is possibly TRBD1 (6 bases). The length of the CDR3 is 18 residues. CDR1 is SGHRS, CDR2 YFSETQ, per germline. The V end was cut by 0 bases, the J end by 5 bases, with 23 bases between. CDR3 nucleotides: TGCGCCAGCAGCTTGGCCACGCGGTCGGGGGGCGCCGGGTATGGCTACACCTTC. Amino acid sequence: CASSLATRSGGAGYGYTF. The full variable domain, completed using reference TRBV5-1 and TRBJ1-2, is KAGVTQTPRYLIKTRGQQVTLSCSPISGHRSVSWYQQTPGQGLQFLFEYFSETQRNKGNFPGRFSGRQFSNSRSEMNVSTLELGDSALYLCASSLATRSGGAGYGYTFGSGTRLTVV.

The CDR3 here is CSVEDTVIRGLFF. Written as DNA, the CDR3 is TGCAGCGTTGAAGACACGGTGATCCGGGGGCTGTTTTTT. This chain joins TRBV29-1 and TRBJ2-2; possibly TRBD2 for D (5 bases). Trimming shortened V by 0 bases and J by 13 bases, and 15 bases separated the two germline ends. The CDR3 totals 13 residues. CDR1 is SQVTM and CDR2 is ANQGSEA in the germline V gene.

The chain links TRBV29-1 to TRBJ1-1; the match to TRBD1 covers 7 bases. The CDR3 contains 12 residues. Germline V gives CDR1 SQVTM, CDR2 ANQGSEA. J was trimmed by 5 bases and V by 2 bases; bases with no gene match: 2. CDR3 residues: CSVEPTGTEAFF. CDR3 DNA: TGCAGCGTTGAACCGACAGGGACTGAAGCTTTCTTT.

The gene calls are TRBV5-1 and TRBJ2-3; tentatively, D is TRBD2 (6 bases). Trimming removed 4 bases at V and 4 bases at J, with 28 bases between. Germline CDR1 is SGHRS and CDR2 is YFSETQ. CDR3 length equals 19 residues. CDR3 residues: CASSPLATRWVAGPDTQYF. As DNA, the CDR3 is TGCGCCAGCAGCCCCCTAGCGACTCGGTGGGTAGCTGGCCCAGATACGCAGTATTTT.

This chain connects TRBV6-6 to TRBJ1-1; 7 bases map to TRBD1. J was trimmed by 3 bases and V by 6 bases; bases with no gene match: 10. CDR1 and CDR2 from the germline V gene are MNHNY and SVGAGI (reference sequence). The CDR3 is 15 amino acids. The CDR3 DNA reads TGTGCCAGCAGCCAGGGACAGCAGAGGGACACTGAAGCTTTCTTT. Translated: CASSQGQQRDTEAFF.

V and J are TRBV5-1 and TRBJ2-7; TRBD1 aligns across 8 bases. Germline V gene sequence: CDR1 SGHRS, CDR2 YFSETQ. The CDR3 is 16 residues long. The J segment lost 2 bases and the V segment lost 4 bases, leaving 11 bases of the junction unmatched. The CDR3 region is CASSERTGNLAYEQYF. In nucleotides, the CDR3 is TGCGCCAGCAGCGAACGGACAGGGAATCTTGCCTACGAGCAGTACTTC.